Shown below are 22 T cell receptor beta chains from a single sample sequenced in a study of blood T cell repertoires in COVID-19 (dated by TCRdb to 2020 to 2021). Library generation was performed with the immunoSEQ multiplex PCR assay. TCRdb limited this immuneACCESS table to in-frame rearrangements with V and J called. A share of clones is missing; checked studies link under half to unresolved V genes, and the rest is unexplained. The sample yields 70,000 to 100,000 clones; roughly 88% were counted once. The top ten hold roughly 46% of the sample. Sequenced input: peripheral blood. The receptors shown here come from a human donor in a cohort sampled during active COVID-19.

The CDR3 region is CASSPPPSGDTGELFF. The CDR3, as DNA: TGTGCCAGCAGCCCGCCCCCTAGCGGGGACACCGGGGAGCTGTTTTTT. This chain connects TRBV5-4 to TRBJ2-2, with 9 bases matching TRBD2. After removal of 4 bases from V and 3 bases from J, the junction contained 7 bases not matched to a gene. CDR3 length equals 16 residues. From germline, CDR1 is SGHNT and CDR2 YYREEE (reference sequence).

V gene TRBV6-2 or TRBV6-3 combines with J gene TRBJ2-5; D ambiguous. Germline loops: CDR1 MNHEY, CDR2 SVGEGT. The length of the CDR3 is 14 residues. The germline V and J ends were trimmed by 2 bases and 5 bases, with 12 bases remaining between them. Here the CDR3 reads CASSYTAYGETQYF. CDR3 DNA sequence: TGTGCCAGCAGTTACACTGCCTACGGGGAGACCCAGTACTTC.

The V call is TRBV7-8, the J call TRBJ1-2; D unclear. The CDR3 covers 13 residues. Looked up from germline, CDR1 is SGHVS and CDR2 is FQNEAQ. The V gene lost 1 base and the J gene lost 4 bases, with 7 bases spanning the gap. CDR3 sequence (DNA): TGTGCCAGCAGCTTAGAATTCGTCTATGGCTACACCTTC. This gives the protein CASSLEFVYGYTF.

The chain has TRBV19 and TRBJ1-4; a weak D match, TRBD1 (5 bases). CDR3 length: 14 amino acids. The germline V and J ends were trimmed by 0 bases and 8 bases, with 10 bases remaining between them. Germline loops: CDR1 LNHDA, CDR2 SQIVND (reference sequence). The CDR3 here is CASSIEGVGEKLFF. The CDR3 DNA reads TGTGCCAGTAGTATAGAAGGGGTTGGGGAAAAACTGTTTTTT.

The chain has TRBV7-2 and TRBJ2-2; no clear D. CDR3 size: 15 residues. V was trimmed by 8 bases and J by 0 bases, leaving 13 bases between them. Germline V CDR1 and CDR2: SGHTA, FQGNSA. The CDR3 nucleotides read TGTGCCAGCGGCACCCTGTTCGCGAACACCGGGGAGCTGTTTTTT. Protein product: CASGTLFANTGELFF.

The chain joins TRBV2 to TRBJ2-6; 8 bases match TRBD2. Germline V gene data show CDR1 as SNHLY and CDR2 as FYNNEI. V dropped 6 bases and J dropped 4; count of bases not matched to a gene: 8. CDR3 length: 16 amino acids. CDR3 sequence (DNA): TGTGCCAGCAGGAAAAGAACTAGCGGCGGGGCCAACGTCCTGACTTTC. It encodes CASRKRTSGGANVLTF.

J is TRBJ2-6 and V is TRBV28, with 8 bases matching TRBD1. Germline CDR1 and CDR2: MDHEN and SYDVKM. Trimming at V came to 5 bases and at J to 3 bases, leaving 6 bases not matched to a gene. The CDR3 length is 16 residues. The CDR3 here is CASSPRTGRGANVLTF. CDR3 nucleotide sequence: TGTGCCAGCAGTCCAAGGACAGGGCGTGGGGCCAACGTCCTGACTTTC.

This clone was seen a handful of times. CDR3 DNA sequence: TGTGCCAGCAGCTTTTCAGCGGGTGAGCAGTTCTTC. Protein sequence: CASSFSAGEQFF. The genes are TRBV7-3 and TRBJ2-1, with D maybe TRBD2 (6 bases). Between the trimmed V and J ends, which lost 3 bases and 9 bases, there was a span of 9 bases. The CDR3 runs to 12 residues. Germline assignment: CDR1 SGHTA and CDR2 FQGTGA.

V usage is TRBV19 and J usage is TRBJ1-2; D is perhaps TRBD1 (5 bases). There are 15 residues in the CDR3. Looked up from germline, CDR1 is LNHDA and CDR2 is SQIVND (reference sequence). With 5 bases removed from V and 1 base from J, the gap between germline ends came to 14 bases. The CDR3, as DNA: TGTGCCAGTAGTTTCAGTCGAAGGGGTAACTATGGCTACACCTTC. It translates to CASSFSRRGNYGYTF.

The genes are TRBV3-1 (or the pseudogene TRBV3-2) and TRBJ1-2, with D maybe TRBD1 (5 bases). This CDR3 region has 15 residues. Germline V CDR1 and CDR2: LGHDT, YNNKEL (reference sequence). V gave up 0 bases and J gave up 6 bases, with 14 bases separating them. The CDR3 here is CASSQEGRVWNGYTF. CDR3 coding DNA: TGTGCCAGCAGCCAAGAAGGCAGGGTCTGGAATGGCTACACCTTC.

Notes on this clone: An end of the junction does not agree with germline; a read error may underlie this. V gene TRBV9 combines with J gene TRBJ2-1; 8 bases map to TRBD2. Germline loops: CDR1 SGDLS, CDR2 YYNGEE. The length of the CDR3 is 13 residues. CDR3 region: CASSSATLAEPFF. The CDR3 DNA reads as TGTGCCAGCAGCTCCGCAACACTAGCGGAGCCGTTCTTC.

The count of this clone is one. In DNA form, the CDR3 reads TGTGCCTGGACTAGGACAGGGGGCCTACCCCTCCACTTT. It is translated as CAWTRTGGLPLHF. The chain joins TRBV30 to TRBJ1-6; 11 bases agree with TRBD1. Germline-derived CDR1 and CDR2 are GTSNPN and SVGIG (reference sequence). The junction had 5 bases not matched to a gene; V was cut back by 4 bases and J by 12 bases. This CDR3 spans 13 amino acids.

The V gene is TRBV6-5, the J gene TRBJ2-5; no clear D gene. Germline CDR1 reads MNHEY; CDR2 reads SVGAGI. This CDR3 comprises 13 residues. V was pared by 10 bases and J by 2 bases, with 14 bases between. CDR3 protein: CATRPTYQETQYF. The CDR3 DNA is TGTGCCACCAGACCTACTTATCAAGAGACCCAGTACTTC.

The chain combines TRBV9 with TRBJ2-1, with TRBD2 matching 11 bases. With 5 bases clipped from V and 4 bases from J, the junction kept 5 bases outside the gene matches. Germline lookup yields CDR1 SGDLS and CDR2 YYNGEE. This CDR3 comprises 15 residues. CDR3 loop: CASSRTSGGYNEQFF. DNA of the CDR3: TGTGCCAGCAGTCGCACTAGCGGGGGATACAATGAGCAGTTCTTC.

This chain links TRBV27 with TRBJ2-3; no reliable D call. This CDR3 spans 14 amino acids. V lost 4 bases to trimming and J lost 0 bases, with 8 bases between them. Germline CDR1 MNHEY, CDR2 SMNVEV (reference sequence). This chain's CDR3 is CASSWQASTDTQYF. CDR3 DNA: TGTGCCAGCAGTTGGCAGGCCAGCACAGATACGCAGTATTTT.

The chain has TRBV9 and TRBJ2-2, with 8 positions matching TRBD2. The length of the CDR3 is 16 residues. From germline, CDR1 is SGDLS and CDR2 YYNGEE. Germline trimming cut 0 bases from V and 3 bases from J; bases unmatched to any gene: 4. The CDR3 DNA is TGTGCCAGCAGCGTAGCGGGGGGGACGGACACCGGGGAGCTGTTTTTT. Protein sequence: CASSVAGGTDTGELFF.

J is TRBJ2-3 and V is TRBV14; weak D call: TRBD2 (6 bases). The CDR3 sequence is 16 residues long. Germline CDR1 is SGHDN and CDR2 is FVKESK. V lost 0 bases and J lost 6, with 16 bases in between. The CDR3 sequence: CASSQDARDLTDTQYF. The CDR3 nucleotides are TGTGCCAGCAGCCAAGACGCGCGGGACCTCACTGATACGCAGTATTTT.

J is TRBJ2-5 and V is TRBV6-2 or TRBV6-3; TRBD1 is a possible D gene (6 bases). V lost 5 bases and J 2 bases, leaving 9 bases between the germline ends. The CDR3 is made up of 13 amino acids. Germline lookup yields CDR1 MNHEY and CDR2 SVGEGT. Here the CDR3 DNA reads TGTGCCAGCAGTGGACAGTCACAAGAGACCCAGTACTTC. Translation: CASSGQSQETQYF.

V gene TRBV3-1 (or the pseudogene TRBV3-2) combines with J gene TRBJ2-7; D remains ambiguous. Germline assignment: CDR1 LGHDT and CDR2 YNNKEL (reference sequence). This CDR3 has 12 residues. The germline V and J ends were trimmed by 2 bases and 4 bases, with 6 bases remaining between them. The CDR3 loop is CASSQFVYEQYF. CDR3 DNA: TGTGCCAGCAGCCAATTCGTGTACGAGCAGTACTTC.

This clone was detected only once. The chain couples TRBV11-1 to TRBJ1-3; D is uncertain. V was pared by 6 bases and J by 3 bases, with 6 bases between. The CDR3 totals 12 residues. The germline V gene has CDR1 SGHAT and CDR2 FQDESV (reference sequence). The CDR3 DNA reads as TGTGCCAGCAGTTCGTTTGGAAACACCATATATTTT. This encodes CASSSFGNTIYF.

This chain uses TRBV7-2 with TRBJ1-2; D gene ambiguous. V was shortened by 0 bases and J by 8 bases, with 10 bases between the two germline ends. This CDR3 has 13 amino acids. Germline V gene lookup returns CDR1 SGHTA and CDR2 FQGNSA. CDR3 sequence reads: CASSLALVGGYTF. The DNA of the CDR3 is TGTGCCAGCAGCTTAGCGTTAGTGGGCGGCTACACCTTC.

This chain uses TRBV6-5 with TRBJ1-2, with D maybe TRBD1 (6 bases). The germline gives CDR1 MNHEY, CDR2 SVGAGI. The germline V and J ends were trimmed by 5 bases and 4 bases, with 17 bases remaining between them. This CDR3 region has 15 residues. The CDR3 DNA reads TGTGCCAGCAGTCCAACAGGACAGTCGAGCTATGGCTACACCTTC. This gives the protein CASSPTGQSSYGYTF.